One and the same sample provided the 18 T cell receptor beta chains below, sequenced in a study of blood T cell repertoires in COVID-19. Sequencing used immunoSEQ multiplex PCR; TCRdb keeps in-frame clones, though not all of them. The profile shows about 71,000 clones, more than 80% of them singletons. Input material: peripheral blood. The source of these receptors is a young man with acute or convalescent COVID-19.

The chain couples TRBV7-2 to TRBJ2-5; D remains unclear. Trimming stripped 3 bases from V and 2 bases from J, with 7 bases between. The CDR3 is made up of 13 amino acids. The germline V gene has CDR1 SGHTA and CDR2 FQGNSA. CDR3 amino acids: CASSFNKQETQYF. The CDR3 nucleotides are TGTGCCAGCAGCTTCAACAAACAAGAGACCCAGTACTTC.

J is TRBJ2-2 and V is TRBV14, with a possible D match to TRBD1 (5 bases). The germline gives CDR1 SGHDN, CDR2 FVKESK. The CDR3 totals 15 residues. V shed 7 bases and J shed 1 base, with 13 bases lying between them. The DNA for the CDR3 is TGTGCCAGCACAGCACAGGCCTTGAACACCGGGGAGCTGTTTTTT. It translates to CASTAQALNTGELFF.

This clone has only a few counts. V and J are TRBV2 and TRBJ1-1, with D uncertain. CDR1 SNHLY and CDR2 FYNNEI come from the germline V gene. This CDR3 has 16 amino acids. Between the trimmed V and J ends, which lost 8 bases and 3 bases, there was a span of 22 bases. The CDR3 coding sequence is TGTGCCAGCGGTTTGACCGGGTTCGGGATGGACACTGAAGCTTTCTTT. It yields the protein CASGLTGFGMDTEAFF.

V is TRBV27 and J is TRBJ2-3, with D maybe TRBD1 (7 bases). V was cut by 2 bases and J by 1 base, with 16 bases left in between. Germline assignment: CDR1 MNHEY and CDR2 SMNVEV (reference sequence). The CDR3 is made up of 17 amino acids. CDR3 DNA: TGTGCCAGCAGTTTAGTAGGAGGGGGCAGGGGCACAGATACGCAGTATTTT. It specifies CASSLVGGGRGTDTQYF.

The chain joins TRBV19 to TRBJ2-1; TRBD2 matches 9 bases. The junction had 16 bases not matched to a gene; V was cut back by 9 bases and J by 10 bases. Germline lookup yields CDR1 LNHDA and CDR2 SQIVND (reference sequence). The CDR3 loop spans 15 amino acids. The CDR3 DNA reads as TGTGCCAGCGAAGATATAGCGGGAGCCCAGGGGGAGCAGTTCTTC. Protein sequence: CASEDIAGAQGEQFF.

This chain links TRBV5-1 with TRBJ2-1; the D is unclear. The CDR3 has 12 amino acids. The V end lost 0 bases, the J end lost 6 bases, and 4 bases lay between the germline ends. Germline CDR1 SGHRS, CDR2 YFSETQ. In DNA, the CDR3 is TGCGCCAGCAGCTTGGGAGGCAATGAGCAGTTCTTC. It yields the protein CASSLGGNEQFF.

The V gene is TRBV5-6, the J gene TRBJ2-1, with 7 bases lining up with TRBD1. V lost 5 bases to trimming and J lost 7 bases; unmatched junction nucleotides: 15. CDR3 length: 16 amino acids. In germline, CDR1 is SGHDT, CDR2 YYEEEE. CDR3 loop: CASRSIGQALINEQFF. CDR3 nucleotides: TGTGCCAGCAGGTCGATCGGACAGGCCCTAATTAATGAGCAGTTCTTC.

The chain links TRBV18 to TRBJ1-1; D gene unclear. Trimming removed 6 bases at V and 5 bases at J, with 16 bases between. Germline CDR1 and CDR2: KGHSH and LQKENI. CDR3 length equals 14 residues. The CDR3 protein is CASSRGVRLTEAFF. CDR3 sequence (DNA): TGTGCCAGCTCGAGAGGTGTGCGGCTTACTGAAGCTTTCTTT. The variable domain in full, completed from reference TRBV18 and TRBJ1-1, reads NAGVMQNPRHLVRRRGQEARLRCSPMKGHSHVYWYRQLPEEGLKFMVYLQKENIIDESGMPKERFSAEFPKEGPSILRIQQVVRGDSAAYFCASSRGVRLTEAFFGQGTRLTVV.

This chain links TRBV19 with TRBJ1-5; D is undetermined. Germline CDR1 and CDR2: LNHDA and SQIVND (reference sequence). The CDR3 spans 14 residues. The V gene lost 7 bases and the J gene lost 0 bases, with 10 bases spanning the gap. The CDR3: CASMGSYSNQPQHF. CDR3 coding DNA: TGTGCCAGTATGGGCAGTTATAGCAATCAGCCCCAGCATTTT. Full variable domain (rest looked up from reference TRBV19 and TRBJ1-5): DGGITQSPKYLFRKEGQNVTLSCEQNLNHDAMYWYRQDPGQGLRLIYYSQIVNDFQKGDIAEGYSVSREKKESFPLTVTSAQKNPTAFYLCASMGSYSNQPQHFGDGTRLSIL.

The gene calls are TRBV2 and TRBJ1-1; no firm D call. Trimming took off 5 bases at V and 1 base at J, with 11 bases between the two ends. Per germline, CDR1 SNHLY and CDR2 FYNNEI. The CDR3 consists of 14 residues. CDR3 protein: CASSREVGNTEAFF. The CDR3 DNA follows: TGTGCCAGCAGTCGGGAGGTCGGGAACACTGAAGCTTTCTTT.

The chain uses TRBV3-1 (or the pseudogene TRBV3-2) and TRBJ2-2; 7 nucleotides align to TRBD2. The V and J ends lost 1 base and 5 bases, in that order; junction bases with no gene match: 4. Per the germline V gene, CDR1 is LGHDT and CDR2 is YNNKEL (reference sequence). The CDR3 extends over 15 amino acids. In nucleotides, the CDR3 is TGTGCCAGCAGCCAAGGACTAGCAGGAACCGGGGAGCTGTTTTTT. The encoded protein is CASSQGLAGTGELFF.

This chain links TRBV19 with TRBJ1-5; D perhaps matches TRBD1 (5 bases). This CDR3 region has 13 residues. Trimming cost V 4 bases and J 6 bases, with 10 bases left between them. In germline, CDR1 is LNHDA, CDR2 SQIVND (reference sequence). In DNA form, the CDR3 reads TGTGCCAGTAGTAGGGGGGGTGGTCAGCCCCAGCATTTT. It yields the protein CASSRGGGQPQHF. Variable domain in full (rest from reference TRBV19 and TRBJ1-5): DGGITQSPKYLFRKEGQNVTLSCEQNLNHDAMYWYRQDPGQGLRLIYYSQIVNDFQKGDIAEGYSVSREKKESFPLTVTSAQKNPTAFYLCASSRGGGQPQHFGDGTRLSIL.

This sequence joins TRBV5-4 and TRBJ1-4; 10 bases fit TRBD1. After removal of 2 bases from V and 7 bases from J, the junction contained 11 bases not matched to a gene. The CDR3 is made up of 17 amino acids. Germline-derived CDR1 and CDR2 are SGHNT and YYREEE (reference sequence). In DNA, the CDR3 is TGTGCCAGCAGCTTTAGGACAGGGGGGATCAGGCTTGAAAAACTGTTTTTT. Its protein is CASSFRTGGIRLEKLFF.

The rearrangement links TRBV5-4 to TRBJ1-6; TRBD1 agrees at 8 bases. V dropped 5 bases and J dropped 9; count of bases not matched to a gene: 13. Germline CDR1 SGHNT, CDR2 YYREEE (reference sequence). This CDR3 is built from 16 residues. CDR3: CASSLRPTGEGSPLHF. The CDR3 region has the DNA TGTGCCAGCAGTTTACGCCCGACAGGGGAAGGTTCACCCCTCCACTTT.

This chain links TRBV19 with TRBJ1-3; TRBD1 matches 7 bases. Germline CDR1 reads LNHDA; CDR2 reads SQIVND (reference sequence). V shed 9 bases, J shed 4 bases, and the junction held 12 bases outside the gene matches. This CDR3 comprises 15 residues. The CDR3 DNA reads TGTGCCAGCCAGCCTGAAAGGGGGCGAGGAAACACCATATATTTT. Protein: CASQPERGRGNTIYF.

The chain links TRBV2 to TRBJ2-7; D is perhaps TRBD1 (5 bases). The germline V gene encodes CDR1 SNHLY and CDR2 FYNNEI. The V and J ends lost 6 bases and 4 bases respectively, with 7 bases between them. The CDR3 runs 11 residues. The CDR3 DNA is TGTGCCAGCAGCCAGGGTTACGAGCAGTACGTC. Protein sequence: CASSQGYEQYV.

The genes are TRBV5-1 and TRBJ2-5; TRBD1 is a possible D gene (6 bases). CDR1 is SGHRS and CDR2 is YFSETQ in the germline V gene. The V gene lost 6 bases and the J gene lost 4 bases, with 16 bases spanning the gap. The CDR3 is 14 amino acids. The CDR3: CASTAVQGAETQYF. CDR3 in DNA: TGCGCCAGCACCGCTGTACAGGGCGCAGAGACCCAGTACTTC. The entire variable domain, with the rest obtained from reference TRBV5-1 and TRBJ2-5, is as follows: KAGVTQTPRYLIKTRGQQVTLSCSPISGHRSVSWYQQTPGQGLQFLFEYFSETQRNKGNFPGRFSGRQFSNSRSEMNVSTLELGDSALYLCASTAVQGAETQYFGPGTRLLVL.

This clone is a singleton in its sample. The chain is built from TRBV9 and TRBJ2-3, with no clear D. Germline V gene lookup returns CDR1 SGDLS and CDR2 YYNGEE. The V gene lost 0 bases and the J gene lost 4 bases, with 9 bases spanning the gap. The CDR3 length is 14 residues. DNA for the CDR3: TGTGCCAGCAGCGTAGAGCAAGATTCAGATACGCAGTATTTT. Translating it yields CASSVEQDSDTQYF.